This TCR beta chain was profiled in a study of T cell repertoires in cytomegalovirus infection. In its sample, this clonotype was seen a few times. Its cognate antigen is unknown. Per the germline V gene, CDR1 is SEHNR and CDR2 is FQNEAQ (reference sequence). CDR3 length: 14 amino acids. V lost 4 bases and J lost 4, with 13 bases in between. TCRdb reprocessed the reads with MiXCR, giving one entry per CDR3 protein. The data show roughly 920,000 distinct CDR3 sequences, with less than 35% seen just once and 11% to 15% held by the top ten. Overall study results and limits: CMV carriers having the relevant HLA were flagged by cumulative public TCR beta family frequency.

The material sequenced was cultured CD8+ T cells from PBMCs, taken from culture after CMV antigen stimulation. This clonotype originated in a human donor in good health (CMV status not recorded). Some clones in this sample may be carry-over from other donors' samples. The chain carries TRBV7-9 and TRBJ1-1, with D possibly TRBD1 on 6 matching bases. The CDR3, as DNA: TGTGCCAGCAGCTGGGGGCAGGGGATCACTGAAGCTTTCTTT. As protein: CASSWGQGITEAFF. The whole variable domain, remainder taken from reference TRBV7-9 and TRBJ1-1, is DTGVSQNPRHKITKRGQNVTFRCDPISEHNRLYWYRQTLGQGPEFLTYFQNEAQLEKSRLLSDRFSAERPKGSFSTLEIQRTEQGDSAMYLCASSWGQGITEAFFGQGTRLTVV.